This TCR beta chain was observed in a study of tissue T cells after allogeneic stem cell transplantation. CDR1 is SGHTS and CDR2 is YDEGEE in the germline V gene. V was cut by 2 bases and J by 4 bases, with 7 bases left in between. CDR3 length equals 13 residues. Survey-depth TCRbeta CDR3 sequencing reported V/J genes and productive frequencies. Here immunoSEQ multiplex PCR was the method, and the copy in TCRdb shows in-frame clones only, minus some. Seen here are about 10,000 clones, roughly 60% observed once, and the top ten hold around 10%. The starting material was tissue from the jejunum, obtained at autopsy. The V gene is TRBV5-8, the J gene TRBJ2-1, with D hard to call. The sequence was obtained from a woman aged 18-55 years with breast cancer. The CDR3 sequence is CASSFDRYNEQFF. CDR3 DNA sequence: TGTGCCAGCAGCTTTGACCGGTACAATGAGCAGTTCTTC.